The 10 T cell receptor beta chains in this list originate from one sample, sequenced in a study of blood T cells in healthy people across ages. Alongside a J-beta primer mix, a sample-barcoded 5' primer served in a second PCR lasting roughly 6 to 11 cycles. TCRdb used MiXCR to reprocess the 5' RACE reads, holding one entry per CDR3 protein. The sample lists fewer than 600,000 distinct CDR3 sequences, about 29% occurring once. The data were also submitted as part of a second study, on T cells of mothers and their children.

Material: blood. The origin of the receptors is a boy aged 2-15 years in good health.

By sample share, this clonotype is medium-sized. The chain couples TRBV9 to TRBJ1-3; D remains unclear. Germline values: CDR1 SGDLS, CDR2 YYNGEE. The CDR3 runs 14 residues. The ends were cut back, 2 bases at V and 1 base at J, with 7 bases in the middle. CDR3 sequence (DNA): TGTGCCAGCAGCGTCTATAAGTCTGGAAACACCATATATTTT. Translated, it gives CASSVYKSGNTIYF.

The J gene is TRBJ1-2, the V gene TRBV20-1; D is ambiguous. This CDR3 contains 13 residues. The germline V gene encodes CDR1 DFQATT and CDR2 SNEGSKA (reference sequence). Trimming cost V 3 bases and J 0 bases, with 8 bases left between them. CDR3 in amino acids: CSASMVANYGYTF. CDR3 nucleotides: TGCAGTGCTAGTATGGTGGCTAACTATGGCTACACCTTC.

This clonotype was seen a handful of times. This sequence joins TRBV21-1 and TRBJ2-5; TRBD2, the table's D call, was not compared with the DNA. TRBV21-1 is a pseudogene segment. The CDR3 extends over 18 amino acids. As DNA, the CDR3 is TGTGCCAGCAGCAAACCGGCTATAACTAGCGCCCGCTTTTTGGAGCAGTACTTC. Translating it yields CASSKPAITSARFLEQYF.

The rearrangement uses TRBV21-1 and TRBJ1-1. TRBV21-1 constitutes a pseudogene. The CDR3 contains 15 residues. The CDR3 is CARFLPEDGNTEAFF. CDR3 DNA: TGTGCCCGGTTTCTTCCTGAGGACGGTAACACTGAAGCTTTCTTT.

This clonotype has more than one count but fewer than ten. The chain links TRBV29-1 to TRBJ1-4, with D unclear. V shed 7 bases and J shed 8 bases, with 11 bases lying between them. Germline V gene sequence: CDR1 SQVTM, CDR2 ANQGSEA. The CDR3 extends over 11 amino acids. CDR3 sequence reads: CSGWAYEKLFF. The CDR3 DNA reads as TGCAGCGGTTGGGCCTACGAAAAACTGTTTTTT.

This clonotype was found a few times. V usage is TRBV9 and J usage is TRBJ2-5; 12 positions match TRBD2. J gave up 5 bases and V 0 bases, and 2 bases lay outside the gene matches. Germline V gives CDR1 SGDLS, CDR2 YYNGEE. The CDR3 is 15 residues long. The CDR3 nucleotides read TGTGCCAGCAGCGTAGATCTAGCGGGGGGGGAGACCCAGTACTTC. Protein sequence: CASSVDLAGGETQYF.

The chain's CDR3 is CASSFRTGRHEQFF. In DNA, the CDR3 is TGTGCCAGCAGTTTTAGGACGGGCCGGCATGAGCAGTTCTTC. The genes are TRBV28 and TRBJ2-1; D remains ambiguous. Germline V gene data show CDR1 as MDHEN and CDR2 as SYDVKM. Between the trimmed V and J ends, which lost 3 bases and 8 bases, there was a span of 14 bases. This CDR3 is built from 14 residues.

The rearrangement uses TRBV14 and TRBJ2-7; 12 nucleotides match TRBD2. The junction had 5 bases not matched to a gene; V was cut back by 3 bases and J by 2 bases. This CDR3 contains 16 residues. Germline V CDR1 and CDR2: SGHDN, FVKESK. Here the CDR3 DNA reads TGTGCCAGCAGCCACTGGACTAGCGGGGATCCCTACGAGCAGTACTTC. Protein: CASSHWTSGDPYEQYF. Supplemented by reference TRBV14 and TRBJ2-7, the full variable domain reads EAGVTQFPSHSVIEKGQTVTLRCDPISGHDNLYWYRRVMGKEIKFLLHFVKESKQDESGMPNNRFLAERTGGTYSTLKVQPAELEDSGVYFCASSHWTSGDPYEQYFGPGTRLTVT.

V gene TRBV21-1 combines with J gene TRBJ2-7; the D call TRBD1 from the table was never checked on the DNA. TRBV21-1 is a pseudogene segment. This CDR3 has 15 residues. CDR3: CASITLGTHSYEQYF. The CDR3 coding sequence is TGTGCCAGCATCACCTTAGGGACCCACTCCTACGAGCAGTACTTC.

CDR3 amino acids: CASSFVGAEAFF. The CDR3 DNA reads as TGTGCCAGCAGTTTCGTAGGGGCTGAAGCTTTCTTT. The V gene is TRBV6-6, the J gene TRBJ1-1; D may be TRBD1 (5 bases). V was pared by 4 bases and J by 6 bases, with 9 bases between. CDR3 length: 12 residues. Germline V gene lookup returns CDR1 MNHNY and CDR2 SVGAGI (reference sequence).